The rows below give T cell receptor beta chains drawn from one sample of a study of blood T cell repertoires in COVID-19. Produced via immunoSEQ multiplex PCR; TCRdb's table is partial and in-frame only. The sample has around 190,000 clones; 70% to 80% are singletons. Sequencing was performed on peripheral blood. These receptors were collected from a woman in her 40s with COVID-19, enrolled during active disease. Each CDR3 is given with its conserved first and last residue. The D gene is left open where the match is weak. Clone size, where shown, is once, few, many, or a class for clones that have expanded.

>NA|TRBD2|TRBJ2-1|TRBV5-1
CASRAGVSINEQFF
TGCGCCAGCAGGGCGGGAGTCTCCATTAATGAGCAGTTCTTC
>NA|TRBD2|TRBJ2-7|TRBV30
CAWSAGLAATYEQYF
TGTGCCTGGAGTGCAGGACTAGCGGCGACCTACGAGCAGTACTTC
>NA|TRBD1|TRBJ2-7|TRBV9
CASSVTGGNYEQYF
TGTGCCAGCAGCGTAACAGGGGGGAACTACGAGCAGTACTTC
>NA|NA|TRBJ2-5|TRBV12-3/TRBV12-4
CASSFGMRETQYF
TGTGCCAGCAGTTTCGGGATGCGAGAGACCCAGTACTTC
>NA|TRBD1|TRBJ1-1|TRBV18
CASSPQGAGNTEAFF
TGTGCCAGCTCACCACAGGGGGCCGGAAACACTGAAGCTTTCTTT
>once|NA|TRBJ1-4|TRBV19
CASSRRQATNEKLFF
TGTGCCAGTAGTAGACGACAGGCAACTAATGAAAAACTGTTTTTT
>NA|TRBD2|TRBJ2-3|TRBV29-1
CSGLAGTNPDTQYF
TGCAGCGGGTTAGCGGGAACCAACCCAGATACGCAGTATTTT
>NA|TRBD1|TRBJ1-2|TRBV11-2
CASRSPRQGIGYGYTF
TGTGCCAGCAGATCACCCCGACAGGGGATAGGCTATGGCTACACCTTC
>NA|NA|TRBJ2-2|TRBV6-5
CASSLRGGELFF
TGTGCCAGCAGTTTAAGGGGCGGGGAGCTGTTTTTT
>NA|NA|TRBJ2-5|TRBV5-1
CASSAGTPQETQYF
TGCGCCAGCAGCGCTGGGACACCGCAAGAGACCCAGTACTTC
>many|TRBD1|TRBJ1-1|TRBV5-4
CASSRDRGTEAFF
TGTGCCAGCAGCCGGGACAGGGGGACTGAAGCTTTCTTT
>NA|NA|TRBJ2-1|TRBV6-4
CASRQEGGGSYNEQFF
TGTGCCAGCAGGCAGGAGGGAGGGGGCTCCTACAATGAGCAGTTCTTC
>NA|NA|TRBJ1-3|TRBV19
CASSSGNSGNTIYF
TGTGCCAGTAGTTCAGGAAACTCTGGAAACACCATATATTTT
>NA|TRBD1|TRBJ1-2|TRBV6-5
CASSYLFQGVYGYTF
TGTGCCAGCAGTTACCTCTTTCAGGGGGTATATGGCTACACCTTC
>NA|TRBD2|TRBJ2-7|TRBV5-1
CASSLTSGPPYEQYF
TGCGCCAGCAGCTTGACTAGCGGGCCCCCCTACGAGCAGTACTTC
>NA|NA|TRBJ2-1|TRBV28
CASKGSGVSNEQFF
TGTGCCAGCAAGGGGTCGGGAGTTTCGAATGAGCAGTTCTTC
>once|NA|TRBJ1-4|TRBV27
CASSLLGGSNEKLFF
TGTGCCAGCAGTTTATTGGGGGGATCTAATGAAAAACTGTTTTTT
>NA|TRBD2|TRBJ2-5|TRBV5-1
CASSLSSGGPQETQYF
TGCGCCAGCAGCTTGAGTAGCGGGGGGCCCCAAGAGACCCAGTACTTC
>NA|TRBD1|TRBJ1-2|TRBV5-5
CASTRTGGSGYTF
TGTGCCAGCACCCGGACAGGGGGCAGTGGCTACACCTTC
>NA|TRBD2|TRBJ2-3|TRBV10-3
CAISEYVAGAADTQYF
TGTGCCATCAGTGAGTATGTAGCGGGAGCCGCAGATACGCAGTATTTT
>NA|NA|TRBJ2-7|TRBV19
CASSRGMAYEQYF
TGTGCCAGTAGTCGGGGGATGGCCTACGAGCAGTACTTC
>NA|NA|TRBJ2-7|TRBV6-5
CASSLSTGPYEQYF
TGTGCCAGCAGTTTATCGACTGGTCCCTACGAGCAGTACTTC
>NA|TRBD2|TRBJ2-7|TRBV6-5
CASSYNLGLAYEQYF
TGTGCCAGCAGTTACAATCTGGGACTAGCTTACGAGCAGTACTTC